This T cell receptor beta chain was obtained from a study of cytomegalovirus exposure and HLA in healthy donors. Germline CDR1 reads SGDLS; CDR2 reads YYNGEE. The CDR3 consists of 18 residues. Trimming cost V 0 bases and J 0 bases, with 16 bases left between them. The PCR contained 60 Vbeta and 13 Jbeta primers. This table comes from immunoSEQ multiplex PCR, and its TCRdb copy is limited to in-frame clones, with some not included. The table includes 150,000 to 200,000 clones, roughly 84% detected once. The receptor was derived from a boy aged 10-17 years in good health and CMV-seronegative. The sample taken for sequencing was PBMCs. The chain combines TRBV9 with TRBJ1-5, with TRBD1 as a possible D gene (5 bases). This CDR3 is CASSVVHMGRDSNQPQHF. In DNA form, the CDR3 reads TGTGCCAGCAGCGTAGTACATATGGGGCGGGATAGCAATCAGCCCCAGCATTTT.